This T cell receptor beta chain appears in the sequencing data of a study of blood T cell repertoires in COVID-19. Study-level background: The samples span acute and convalescent COVID-19 from the United States, Italy and Spain.

With 0 bases removed from V and 7 bases from J, the gap between germline ends came to 9 bases. Germline V CDR1 and CDR2: SGHVS, FNYEAQ. The CDR3 loop spans 13 amino acids. Original processing notes: Amplification from reference gene primers served as the basis for estimated nucleated cell counts. Using immunoSEQ multiplex PCR, the repertoire was profiled, and TCRdb retains in-frame clones only, with some absent. The V and J calls and clone size were taken over from that table, and D and trimming were inferred from the DNA. The sample consists of approximately 290,000 clones, roughly 88% of them appearing once. This clone has only one observation. Cohorts were based on clinical histories the participants reported. Recovery meant two consecutive negative NP/OP PCR tests, professional clearance, or resolved symptoms.

The TCR sequence derives from a woman aged 30 to 39 who had recovered from COVID-19. Material: PBMCs or T cells enriched from blood (not recorded which). The chain employs TRBV7-6 and TRBJ1-2; a weak D match, TRBD1 (5 bases). Written as DNA, the CDR3 is TGTGCCAGCAGCTTAGCAGGGGATGGTGGCTACACCTTC. Encoded protein: CASSLAGDGGYTF.